One and the same sample provided the 26 T cell receptor beta chains below, sequenced in a study of regulatory T cells in long-lasting Graves disease. Arm-PCR of CDR3 regions and iRepertoire HTBI primers were the basis on which TCR beta libraries were built. TCRdb fed the multiplex PCR reads into MiXCR, producing one record per CDR3 protein. The table records about 560,000 distinct CDR3 sequences, 16% of them present only once. Time point denoted: newly diagnosed GD, antithyroid drugs for less than 3 months. Researchers made the TCR library from RNA that was extracted from PBMCs. These data also formed part of another study, on T cells in Graves' hyperthyroidism and ophthalmopathy.

Sequencing was performed on peripheral blood mononuclear cells (PBMCs), taken at new diagnosis, from a patient treated with antithyroid drugs. These receptors came from a man younger than 35 with Graves disease.

This clonotype showed up many times. This chain links TRBV6-1 with TRBJ2-7; 9 bases fit TRBD1. Per germline, CDR1 MNHNS and CDR2 SASEGT. J lost 3 bases, V lost 6 bases, and 12 bases had no gene match. The CDR3 loop spans 16 amino acids. The CDR3 bases are TGTGCCAGCAGGGAACCGGCGGGACAGGGTATCTACGAGCAGTACTTC. As protein: CASREPAGQGIYEQYF.

The rearrangement links TRBV19 to TRBJ2-1, with TRBD1 identical over 8 bases. CDR1 LNHDA and CDR2 SQIVND come from the germline V gene (reference sequence). V lost 4 bases and J lost 0; bases outside the gene matches: 11. The CDR3 has 18 residues. CDR3 protein: CASSTDRVGTGSYNEQFF. For the CDR3, the DNA is TGTGCCAGTAGTACGGACAGGGTGGGTACTGGCTCCTACAATGAGCAGTTCTTC.

This chain uses TRBV5-1 with TRBJ2-2; tentatively, D is TRBD1 (6 bases). The CDR3 loop spans 16 amino acids. Between the trimmed V and J ends, which lost 4 bases and 5 bases, there was a span of 18 bases. Germline V gene data show CDR1 as SGHRS and CDR2 as YFSETQ. CDR3 in amino acids: CASSPGAGDRTGELFF. CDR3 in DNA: TGCGCCAGCAGCCCCGGGGCAGGGGATCGGACCGGGGAGCTGTTTTTT.

In its sample, this clonotype was seen many times. V usage is TRBV12-3 or TRBV12-4 and J usage is TRBJ2-2; TRBD2 matches at 10 bases. V dropped 6 bases and J dropped 6; count of bases not matched to a gene: 10. CDR3 length equals 16 residues. CDR3 protein: CASSDRGTSVSGELFF. The CDR3 DNA reads TGTGCCAGCAGCGATAGGGGGACTAGCGTTTCCGGGGAGCTGTTTTTT.

This clonotype was detected ten times or more. The chain joins TRBV30 to TRBJ2-1; D remains ambiguous. The CDR3 spans 13 residues. Germline V CDR1 and CDR2: GTSNPN, SVGIG (reference sequence). V was clipped by 0 bases and J by 6 bases, with 9 bases between them. The CDR3 DNA sequence: TGTGCCTGGAGTGTATTGCGACCCAATGAGCAGTTCTTC. Its protein product is CAWSVLRPNEQFF.

This clonotype was picked up many times. The chain combines TRBV20-1 with TRBJ2-5; 7 positions match TRBD2. The germline gives CDR1 DFQATT, CDR2 SNEGSKA (reference sequence). CDR3 size: 16 residues. Trimming at V came to 3 bases and at J to 1 base, leaving 11 bases not matched to a gene. The CDR3 reads CSASRAGVYVQETQYF. DNA for the CDR3: TGCAGTGCTAGTAGGGCGGGAGTGTATGTCCAAGAGACCCAGTACTTC.

Comment on this clonotype: A read error may produce the germline difference seen at one junction end. The chain couples TRBV18 to TRBJ1-1, with 7 positions matching TRBD1. CDR3 length: 14 amino acids. The germline CDR1 and CDR2 sequences are KGHSH and LQKENI. The DNA of the CDR3 is TGTGCCAGCTCACCACTGACAGGGAACACTGAAGCTTCCTTT. It translates to CASSPLTGNTEASF. The variable domain in full, completed from reference TRBV18 and TRBJ1-1, reads NAGVMQNPRHLVRRRGQEARLRCSPMKGHSHVYWYRQLPEEGLKFMVYLQKENIIDESGMPKERFSAEFPKEGPSILRIQQVVRGDSAAYFCASSPLTGNTEASFGQGTRLTVV.

This clonotype was observed many times. The chain carries TRBV28 and TRBJ2-7; 11 nucleotides agree with TRBD2. Germline lookup yields CDR1 MDHEN and CDR2 SYDVKM. Trimming took 5 bases from V and 6 from J; bases not matched to a gene: 6. This CDR3 region has 14 residues. The CDR3 sequence: CASSLGLAGPEQYF. Written as DNA, the CDR3 is TGTGCCAGCAGTCTAGGACTAGCGGGCCCCGAGCAGTACTTC.

Only a few counts were recorded for this clonotype. V is TRBV20-1 and J is TRBJ1-2, with TRBD1 identical over 9 bases. The germline V gene encodes CDR1 DFQATT and CDR2 SNEGSKA (reference sequence). With V trimmed by 5 bases and J by 8 bases, 12 bases remained unmatched. The CDR3 is 14 amino acids. CDR3 in amino acids: CSAPAGTGSGGYTF. In DNA form, the CDR3 reads TGCAGTGCTCCCGCAGGGACAGGGAGTGGCGGCTACACCTTC.

This chain connects TRBV28 to TRBJ2-2; D is uncertain. The V end lost 5 bases, the J end lost 1 base, and 8 bases lay between the germline ends. CDR3 length: 14 amino acids. Germline V CDR1 and CDR2: MDHEN, SYDVKM. The DNA for the CDR3 is TGTGCCAGCAGTCCCCGTAGGAACACCGGGGAGCTGTTTTTT. Translated: CASSPRRNTGELFF.

The table lists this clonotype with a few counts. The chain employs TRBV5-1 and TRBJ2-3, with 11 positions matching TRBD2. After removal of 1 base from V and 3 bases from J, the junction contained 4 bases not matched to a gene. This CDR3 is 16 amino acids long. Germline V gives CDR1 SGHRS, CDR2 YFSETQ. The CDR3 DNA reads as TGCGCCAGCAGCTTGTCTCCTAGCGGGGGGACAGATACGCAGTATTTT. Its translation: CASSLSPSGGTDTQYF.

This clonotype was found many times. J is TRBJ1-5 and V is TRBV3-1; D remains ambiguous. V lost 4 bases and J 5 bases, leaving 12 bases between the germline ends. Germline CDR1 is LGHDT and CDR2 is YNNKEL (reference sequence). This CDR3 has 14 amino acids. The CDR3 DNA sequence: TGTGCCAGCAGCCCAAAACAGCTCCATCAGCCCCAGCATTTT. Protein sequence: CASSPKQLHQPQHF.

This clonotype has more than one count but fewer than ten. The chain couples TRBV3-1 to TRBJ1-1, with D maybe TRBD1 (6 bases). Trimming took 6 bases from V and 9 from J, leaving 20 bases between them. The CDR3 spans 14 residues. The V gene's germline CDR1 is LGHDT and CDR2 YNNKEL (reference sequence). CDR3 in amino acids: CASRTNRDTAQAFF. CDR3 bases: TGTGCCAGCAGGACGAACCGGGACACAGCACAAGCTTTCTTT.

V usage is TRBV3-1 and J usage is TRBJ2-3; possibly TRBD1 or TRBD2 for D (7 bases each). The length of the CDR3 is 14 residues. Germline-derived CDR1 and CDR2 are LGHDT and YNNKEL (reference sequence). Trimming removed 1 base from V and 7 bases from J, with 12 bases in between. CDR3 in amino acids: CASSQGQGGNTQYF. The CDR3 DNA reads TGTGCCAGCAGCCAAGGCCAGGGGGGGAATACGCAGTATTTT.

This clonotype was picked up many times. The chain couples TRBV28 to TRBJ1-5; unclear D gene. The V end lost 3 bases, the J end lost 0 bases, and 9 bases lay between the germline ends. From germline, CDR1 is MDHEN and CDR2 SYDVKM. The CDR3 has 15 residues. DNA for the CDR3: TGTGCCAGCAGTTTCGAACGGTATAGCAATCAGCCCCAGCATTTT. This gives the protein CASSFERYSNQPQHF.

This chain joins TRBV5-1 and TRBJ1-4; D is unclear. The germline CDR1 and CDR2 sequences are SGHRS and YFSETQ. CDR3 size: 15 residues. Deletions cut 4 bases from V and 3 bases from J, with 13 bases between. CDR3: CASSDPQSSNEKLFF. The CDR3 bases are TGCGCCAGCAGCGATCCTCAGTCATCTAATGAAAAACTGTTTTTT.

This clonotype was recorded many times. The CDR3 coding sequence is TGTGCCATCAGTGAGTCATCTGGGGACACCATATATTTT. Its translation is CAISESSGDTIYF. The chain links TRBV10-3 to TRBJ1-3; D ambiguous. Trimming took off 0 bases at V and 8 bases at J, with 8 bases between the two ends. The germline gives CDR1 ENHRY, CDR2 SYGVKD. CDR3 length: 13 residues.

The gene calls are TRBV27 and TRBJ1-5; TRBD1 agrees at 8 bases. Germline CDR1 reads MNHEY; CDR2 reads SMNVEV (reference sequence). The CDR3 runs to 16 residues. V lost 6 bases and J lost 5; bases outside the gene matches: 12. The CDR3 DNA reads TGTGCCAGCAGAACACTAGGGGGACAGGAGGATCAGCCCCAGCATTTT. Protein: CASRTLGGQEDQPQHF.

The J gene is TRBJ2-3, the V gene TRBV4-1; D call uncertain. Germline CDR1 is MGHRA and CDR2 is YSYEKL. The CDR3 sequence is 13 residues long. V lost 0 bases and J lost 7, with 8 bases in between. The CDR3 reads CASSQDPFNTQYF. CDR3 bases: TGCGCCAGCAGCCAAGATCCTTTTAATACGCAGTATTTT.

This clonotype appeared many times. The rearrangement uses TRBV28 and TRBJ2-7; unclear D gene. The V end lost 3 bases, the J end lost 3 bases, and 9 bases lay between the germline ends. The CDR3 has 13 residues. Germline values: CDR1 MDHEN, CDR2 SYDVKM. CDR3 residues: CASSFGVGYEQYF. The CDR3 DNA is TGTGCCAGCAGTTTTGGTGTAGGCTACGAGCAGTACTTC.

This clonotype has at least ten counts. The rearrangement uses TRBV5-1 and TRBJ1-1, with a possible D match to TRBD1 (5 bases). CDR3 length: 14 residues. V was clipped by 5 bases and J by 3 bases, with 14 bases between them. Germline CDR1 and CDR2: SGHRS and YFSETQ. The DNA for the CDR3 is TGCGCCAGCAGGGGTCTCAGGGTCGACACTGAAGCTTTCTTT. It encodes CASRGLRVDTEAFF.

This clonotype was observed many times. V and J are TRBV30 and TRBJ2-3; D not certain. The V gene lost 3 bases and the J gene lost 2 bases, with 12 bases spanning the gap. This CDR3 comprises 14 residues. CDR1 is GTSNPN, CDR2 SVGIG, per germline (reference sequence). The CDR3 DNA follows: TGTGCCTGGAGCCCAGGATTGAACACAGATACGCAGTATTTT. As protein: CAWSPGLNTDTQYF.

The V call is TRBV5-4, the J call TRBJ2-1; TRBD2 agrees at 10 bases. The CDR3 sequence is 17 residues long. Germline CDR1 and CDR2: SGHNT and YYREEE (reference sequence). V shed 2 bases and J 8 bases; nucleotides not matched to a gene: 13. The CDR3 loop reads CASSFFRASGSRDEQFF. The CDR3 DNA follows: TGTGCCAGCAGCTTTTTTCGGGCTAGCGGGAGTAGGGATGAGCAGTTCTTC.

This clonotype turned up a few times. V is TRBV12-3 or TRBV12-4 and J is TRBJ2-2; D may be TRBD1 (6 bases). With 0 bases removed from V and 6 bases from J, the gap between germline ends came to 11 bases. The CDR3 sequence is 15 residues long. CDR3 residues: CASSLAGRGAGELFF. CDR3 in DNA: TGTGCCAGCAGTTTAGCGGGCAGGGGCGCCGGGGAGCTGTTTTTT.

This clonotype was detected ten times or more. The chain combines TRBV28 with TRBJ2-7, with D uncertain. Germline CDR1 MDHEN, CDR2 SYDVKM. The CDR3 sequence is 17 residues long. V lost 1 base to trimming and J lost 3 bases, with 19 bases between them. As DNA, the CDR3 is TGTGCCAGCAGTTTATATATATCGATGTCACCCAGCTACGAGCAGTACTTC. It translates to CASSLYISMSPSYEQYF.

The gene calls are TRBV6-1 and TRBJ1-4; D is perhaps TRBD1 (6 bases). Germline CDR1 MNHNS, CDR2 SASEGT. The CDR3 is 14 amino acids. Trimming took 6 bases from V and 8 from J, leaving 16 bases between them. DNA of the CDR3: TGTGCCAGCAGCCCTACAGGGACGAGGGAAAAACTGTTTTTT. Its translation is CASSPTGTREKLFF.